A selection of T cell receptor beta chains follows, all from one sample in a study of immune characterization of retroperitoneal liposarcoma. TCRdb reprocessed the PCR reads via MiXCR and lists one record per CDR3 protein. The sample contains some 9,300 distinct CDR3 sequences, 30% to 45% of which appear only once. Sequencing was performed on tumor tissue. Receptors were obtained from a female donor with retroperitoneal liposarcoma. CDR3s include the opening cysteine and the closing phenylalanine or tryptophan. Each record gives: CDR3 protein, J gene, CDR3 length, V gene.

CDR3 protein: CASSVEAGGPSSGELFF
J gene: TRBJ2-2
CDR3 length: 17
V gene: TRBV9

CDR3 protein: CASNALAGGAYEQYF
J gene: NA
CDR3 length: 15
V gene: TRBV27

CDR3 protein: CASSETWTSGTNEQYF
J gene: NA
CDR3 length: 16
V gene: TRBV6-1

CDR3 protein: CASSYSAGALQETQFF
J gene: TRBJ2-1
CDR3 length: 16
V gene: TRBV6-6

CDR3 protein: CASSYPREGHSYNEQFF
J gene: TRBJ2-1
CDR3 length: 17
V gene: TRBV6-6

CDR3 protein: CASSFLNEQYF
J gene: NA
CDR3 length: 11
V gene: TRBV12-3/TRBV12-4

CDR3 protein: CASSSYDRGGETQYF
J gene: TRBJ2-5
CDR3 length: 15
V gene: TRBV6-1

CDR3 protein: CASSEYYSPGTGFADTQYF
J gene: TRBJ2-3
CDR3 length: 19
V gene: TRBV6-1

CDR3 protein: CASRPQGGDSPLHF
J gene: TRBJ1-6
CDR3 length: 14
V gene: TRBV7-6

CDR3 protein: CASSEAARDNHEQYF
J gene: NA
CDR3 length: 15
V gene: TRBV6-1

CDR3 protein: CASSENGRTGGRRETQYF
J gene: TRBJ2-5
CDR3 length: 18
V gene: TRBV6-1

CDR3 protein: CASSMSGDNEQYF
J gene: TRBJ2-5
CDR3 length: 13
V gene: TRBV7-8

CDR3 protein: CASSQSSPRRYEQYF
J gene: NA
CDR3 length: 15
V gene: TRBV6-8

CDR3 protein: CASSFSASKHYEQFF
J gene: TRBJ2-1
CDR3 length: 15
V gene: TRBV12-3/TRBV12-4

CDR3 protein: CASSPTPGDKQYF
J gene: TRBJ2-7
CDR3 length: 13
V gene: TRBV4-3

CDR3 protein: CASSYRSSAYNEQYF
J gene: NA
CDR3 length: 15
V gene: TRBV6-5

CDR3 protein: CASSSRTSGSMSSYEQYF
J gene: TRBJ2-7
CDR3 length: 18
V gene: TRBV7-8

CDR3 protein: CASSPFGLIYNEQFF
J gene: TRBJ2-1
CDR3 length: 15
V gene: TRBV7-8

CDR3 protein: CASSLDGGTFNEQFF
J gene: TRBJ2-1
CDR3 length: 15
V gene: TRBV7-2

CDR3 protein: CASSLAGVGEQYF
J gene: NA
CDR3 length: 13
V gene: TRBV7-2

CDR3 protein: CASSLKGRTHDNEQFF
J gene: TRBJ2-1
CDR3 length: 16
V gene: TRBV7-2

CDR3 protein: CASSLFRGYNEQYF
J gene: NA
CDR3 length: 14
V gene: TRBV11-3

CDR3 protein: CASSEGLSLGTQYF
J gene: NA
CDR3 length: 14
V gene: TRBV6-1

CDR3 protein: CASSDWGGGTSTDTQYF
J gene: TRBJ2-3
CDR3 length: 17
V gene: TRBV6-1

CDR3 protein: CASSQGIETEFF
J gene: TRBJ2-4
CDR3 length: 12
V gene: TRBV6-1

CDR3 protein: CASSLDRAGGNYGYTF
J gene: TRBJ1-2
CDR3 length: 16
V gene: TRBV27

CDR3 protein: CASSLSSGDHNEQYF
J gene: NA
CDR3 length: 15
V gene: TRBV7-2

CDR3 protein: CASSVIAGGYEQYF
J gene: NA
CDR3 length: 14
V gene: TRBV6-1

CDR3 protein: CASSDDRDGKEQFF
J gene: TRBJ2-1
CDR3 length: 14
V gene: TRBV6-1

CDR3 protein: CASTWTGYIDGYTF
J gene: TRBJ1-2
CDR3 length: 14
V gene: TRBV28

CDR3 protein: CASNPGLATGELFF
J gene: TRBJ2-2
CDR3 length: 14
V gene: TRBV7-2

CDR3 protein: CASSTTGTPTDTQYF
J gene: TRBJ2-3
CDR3 length: 15
V gene: TRBV6-1

CDR3 protein: CASSLGLAGGGEETQYF
J gene: TRBJ2-5
CDR3 length: 17
V gene: TRBV5-1

CDR3 protein: CASSAGLAGGVIQYF
J gene: TRBJ2-4
CDR3 length: 15
V gene: TRBV6-1

CDR3 protein: CASRPGGFSYGYTF
J gene: TRBJ1-2
CDR3 length: 14
V gene: TRBV6-5

CDR3 protein: CASSRSRGYEQYF
J gene: NA
CDR3 length: 13
V gene: TRBV6-2/TRBV6-3

CDR3 protein: CASTNGQGAGNEQFF
J gene: TRBJ2-1
CDR3 length: 15
V gene: TRBV6-8

CDR3 protein: CASSHPGGNRYEQYF
J gene: NA
CDR3 length: 15
V gene: TRBV6-1

CDR3 protein: CASSPRGFYNEQYF
J gene: NA
CDR3 length: 14
V gene: TRBV27

CDR3 protein: CATAWGRSPYEQYF
J gene: NA
CDR3 length: 14
V gene: TRBV6-1

CDR3 protein: CASQTAGFGAQYF
J gene: TRBJ2-5
CDR3 length: 13
V gene: TRBV6-1

CDR3 protein: CASSYLRQGSYGYTF
J gene: TRBJ1-2
CDR3 length: 15
V gene: TRBV6-6

CDR3 protein: CASSYSDRGEQFF
J gene: TRBJ2-1
CDR3 length: 13
V gene: TRBV6-5